These 13 T cell receptor beta chains were all obtained from the same sample, sequenced in a study of blood T cell repertoires in COVID-19. Profiled with immunoSEQ multiplex PCR; TCRdb holds only in-frame clones, not every one. The data show 80,000 to 100,000 clones, about 90% seen once. Sequenced input: peripheral blood. Every receptor here comes from a man between 45 and 60 years old with COVID-19, enrolled during active disease.

The sample holds one count of this clone. The chain uses TRBV10-3 and TRBJ2-3; 7 bases map to TRBD1. Germline values: CDR1 ENHRY, CDR2 SYGVKD. The V and J ends lost 8 bases and 1 base, in that order; junction bases with no gene match: 6. This CDR3 region has 14 residues. The CDR3, as DNA: TGTGCCATCTGTAGGGGGCTAGGCACAGATACGCAGTATTTT. Encoded protein: CAICRGLGTDTQYF.

The J gene is TRBJ2-1, the V gene TRBV6-5; 7 nucleotides align to TRBD1. J gave up 4 bases and V 8 bases, and 11 bases lay outside the gene matches. In germline, CDR1 is MNHEY, CDR2 SVGAGI. The CDR3 consists of 15 residues. CDR3 region: CASAPRDSIYNEQFF. The CDR3 coding sequence is TGTGCCAGCGCCCCCCGGGACAGCATATACAATGAGCAGTTCTTC.

The J gene is TRBJ2-7, the V gene TRBV5-1, with 12 bases matching TRBD1. J was trimmed by 4 bases and V by 4 bases; bases with no gene match: 6. The CDR3 is 15 residues long. CDR1 and CDR2 from the germline V gene are SGHRS and YFSETQ. CDR3 in amino acids: CASSPTGQGAYEQYF. Written as DNA, the CDR3 is TGCGCCAGCAGCCCGACGGGACAGGGGGCTTACGAGCAGTACTTC.

V usage is TRBV2 and J usage is TRBJ2-1, with TRBD2 identical over 11 bases. The CDR3 runs to 14 residues. CDR1 is SNHLY and CDR2 is FYNNEI in the germline V gene. The trim removed 5 bases at V and 9 bases at J, leaving 6 bases unmatched. CDR3 sequence (DNA): TGTGCCAGCAGTCTGGGACTAGCGGAAGGTGAGCAGTTCTTC. Its protein is CASSLGLAEGEQFF.

This chain joins TRBV9 and TRBJ2-2, with 14 bases lining up with TRBD2. Germline values: CDR1 SGDLS, CDR2 YYNGEE. CDR3 length equals 20 residues. Trimming cost V 0 bases and J 3 bases; bases outside gene matches: 10. The CDR3 DNA is TGTGCCAGCAGCGTAGGAGGGACTAGCGGGGGCCATAAATACACCGGGGAGCTGTTTTTT. Amino acids: CASSVGGTSGGHKYTGELFF.

The chain uses TRBV5-1 and TRBJ1-1; 9 nucleotides align to TRBD1. Germline V gene lookup returns CDR1 SGHRS and CDR2 YFSETQ. The V and J ends lost 4 bases and 4 bases, in that order; junction bases with no gene match: 8. CDR3 length: 15 amino acids. This chain's CDR3 is CASSEQGAKGTEAFF. Written as DNA, the CDR3 is TGCGCCAGCAGCGAACAGGGGGCGAAGGGCACTGAAGCTTTCTTT.

This clone was counted a few times. The J gene is TRBJ2-4, the V gene TRBV2; 12 bases align to TRBD1. This CDR3 has 14 residues. The germline V gene has CDR1 SNHLY and CDR2 FYNNEI. J lost 9 bases, V lost 6 bases, and 6 bases had no gene match. DNA of the CDR3: TGTGCCAGCAGCTCGGGACAGGGGGCGGTCATTCAGTACTTC. Translating it yields CASSSGQGAVIQYF.

The V gene is TRBV7-9, the J gene TRBJ2-5; 12 bases agree with TRBD2. Losses at the gene ends were 0 bases for V and 2 bases for J; bases not matched to a gene: 1. CDR1 and CDR2 from the germline V gene are SEHNR and FQNEAQ (reference sequence). This CDR3 is 16 amino acids long. Here the CDR3 reads CASSLALAGGQETQYF. For the CDR3, the DNA is TGTGCCAGCAGCTTAGCGCTAGCGGGGGGGCAAGAGACCCAGTACTTC.

This rearrangement joins TRBV2 to TRBJ2-1, with 7 bases fitting TRBD1. Trimming removed 4 bases from V and 1 base from J; junction bases left unmatched: 4. Germline CDR1 is SNHLY and CDR2 is FYNNEI. The CDR3 runs to 15 residues. The CDR3 nucleotides are TGTGCCAGCAGTGGGACAGGCGTGTCCTACAATGAGCAGTTCTTC. Translating it yields CASSGTGVSYNEQFF.

This chain joins TRBV6-1 and TRBJ1-6, with 10 positions matching TRBD1. CDR3 length: 16 amino acids. Germline V lookup: CDR1 MNHNS, CDR2 SASEGT. Germline trimming cut 1 base from V and 7 bases from J; bases unmatched to any gene: 4. The CDR3 reads CASSEVMGQGNSPLHF. The CDR3 bases are TGTGCCAGCAGTGAAGTGATGGGACAGGGGAATTCACCCCTCCACTTT.

This chain joins TRBV18 and TRBJ1-5; TRBD1 agrees at 9 bases. CDR1 and CDR2 (germline): KGHSH, LQKENI. The junction had 6 bases not matched to a gene; V was cut back by 3 bases and J by 6 bases. CDR3 size: 15 residues. The CDR3 here is CASSPGQGSIQPQHF. For the CDR3, the DNA is TGTGCCAGCTCACCGGGACAGGGCTCGATTCAGCCCCAGCATTTT.

This clone appeared once. The DNA of the CDR3 is TGTGCCAGCAGTTACTCGCGGGGAAACACTGAAGCTTTCTTT. Translation gives CASSYSRGNTEAFF. The chain couples TRBV6-5 to TRBJ1-1; no definite D call. Germline values: CDR1 MNHEY, CDR2 SVGAGI. Trimming removed 0 bases from V and 2 bases from J, with 7 bases in between. The CDR3 totals 14 residues.

This clone was recorded only once. The chain links TRBV30 to TRBJ2-1; D is possibly TRBD1 (5 bases). The CDR3 sequence is 14 residues long. Per germline, CDR1 GTSNPN and CDR2 SVGIG (reference sequence). V lost 3 bases and J 4 bases, leaving 13 bases between the germline ends. The CDR3 nucleotides are TGTGCCTGGAGAGCGACAGACCGGTACAATGAGCAGTTCTTC. This gives the protein CAWRATDRYNEQFF.